One and the same sample provided the 23 T cell receptor beta chains below, sequenced in a study of metastatic and nonmetastatic thyroid tumors. TCRdb called clones again from the PCR reads with MiXCR. The sample consists of fewer than 20,000 clones, approximately 24% of them appearing once. Each patient came to thyroid surgery without any prior treatment (of any kind). The sample was tumor tissue. The receptors derive from a male donor with papillary thyroid cancer or a benign thyroid nodule (not recorded which). Some clones in this sample may be carry-over from other donors' samples.

This clone is deemed medium-sized (0.01 to 0.1%). V is TRBV24-1 and J is TRBJ1-1; TRBD1 might be the D (5 bases). CDR1 is KGHDR and CDR2 is SFDVKD in the germline V gene. This CDR3 region has 14 residues. V was trimmed by 9 bases and J by 6 bases, leaving 19 bases between them. The CDR3 loop is CATSPEGFSAEAFF. The CDR3 DNA reads TGTGCCACCTCACCCGAGGGGTTCAGCGCTGAAGCTTTCTTT.

This clone is medium-sized in the sample. The chain couples TRBV6-1 to TRBJ2-1, with 7 bases fitting TRBD1. The CDR3 spans 16 residues. Germline CDR1 and CDR2: MNHNS and SASEGT. The junction had 10 bases not matched to a gene; V was cut back by 6 bases and J by 2 bases. CDR3 in amino acids: CASSQITGAPYNEQFF. CDR3 nucleotides: TGTGCCAGCAGCCAGATTACAGGGGCCCCCTACAATGAGCAGTTCTTC.

The rearrangement links TRBV7-8 to TRBJ1-2; TRBD1 might be the D (6 bases). Trimming left V 1 base short and J 1 base short, with 13 bases between. The CDR3 runs to 16 residues. Germline CDR1 SGHVS, CDR2 FQNEAQ. The CDR3 nucleotides read TGTGCCAGCAGCTTAGAGGCAGGGGAAATTAACTATGGCTACACCTTC. Translating it yields CASSLEAGEINYGYTF. The full variable domain, with the rest looked up from reference TRBV7-8 and TRBJ1-2, is GAGVSQSPRYKVAKRGQDVALRCDPISGHVSLFWYQQALGQGPEFLTYFQNEAQLDKSGLPSDRFFAERPEGSVSTLKIQRTQQEDSAVYLCASSLEAGEINYGYTFGSGTRLTVV.

At least ten counts were recorded for this clone. CDR3: CASSPRGINSPLHF. The CDR3, as DNA: TGTGCCAGCAGCCCGAGGGGGATCAATTCACCCCTCCACTTT. The rearrangement joins TRBV3-1 to TRBJ1-6; D is perhaps TRBD1 (6 bases). V was pared by 4 bases and J by 7 bases, with 11 bases between. This CDR3 region has 14 residues. The germline gives CDR1 LGHDT, CDR2 YNNKEL (reference sequence).

This clone was seen repeatedly, ten times or more. Different DNA sequences within this sample yield the same CDR3. V gene TRBV14 combines with J gene TRBJ2-5; 8 bases map to TRBD1. V shed 1 base and J 14 bases; nucleotides not matched to a gene: 6. The CDR3 totals 12 residues. Germline assignment: CDR1 SGHDN and CDR2 FVKESK. The CDR3 loop is CASSQGTGTGYF. For the CDR3, the DNA is TGTGCCAGCAGCCAAGGCACCGGGACAGGCTACTTC.

This clone was seen a few times. The chain combines TRBV28 with TRBJ1-2; no reliable D call. Germline assignment: CDR1 MDHEN and CDR2 SYDVKM. The CDR3 sequence is 14 residues long. V lost 1 base, J lost 1 base, and 7 bases lay in between. Here the CDR3 DNA reads TGTGCCAGCAGTTTATTCCGGGTTAACTATGGCTACACCTTC. The encoded protein is CASSLFRVNYGYTF.

The table lists this clone with many counts. The chain combines TRBV5-5 with TRBJ1-4; D not certain. V was shortened by 4 bases and J by 0 bases, with 13 bases between the two germline ends. The CDR3 is 16 residues long. From germline, CDR1 is SGHKS and CDR2 YYEKEE (reference sequence). The CDR3: CASSPVSVTTNEKLFF. Here the CDR3 DNA reads TGTGCCAGCAGCCCCGTTTCCGTAACAACTAATGAAAAACTGTTTTTT.

The chain combines TRBV5-6 with TRBJ2-2, with D hard to call. The ends were cut back, 1 base at V and 4 bases at J, with 2 bases in the middle. The CDR3 runs to 12 residues. Per germline, CDR1 SGHDT and CDR2 YYEEEE. The CDR3 loop is CASSLSTGELFF. The CDR3, as DNA: TGTGCCAGCAGCTTGTCCACCGGGGAGCTGTTTTTT.

At least ten counts were recorded for this clone. This chain uses TRBV5-1 with TRBJ2-2, with 8 bases that match TRBD2. Per germline, CDR1 SGHRS and CDR2 YFSETQ. The length of the CDR3 is 18 residues. With V trimmed by 0 bases and J by 3 bases, 10 bases remained unmatched. The CDR3: CASSLVSGGPTYTGELFF. Written as DNA, the CDR3 is TGCGCCAGCAGCTTGGTAAGCGGGGGCCCTACCTACACCGGGGAGCTGTTTTTT.

The table lists this clone with many counts. Other nucleotide sequences from this sample produce the same CDR3. This chain uses TRBV10-2 with TRBJ2-2; TRBD2 matches at 8 bases. J gave up 4 bases and V 3 bases, and 4 bases lay outside the gene matches. The CDR3 is made up of 15 amino acids. The germline gives CDR1 WSHSY, CDR2 SAAADI. As DNA, the CDR3 is TGCGCCAGCAGTGACGAACTAGCGGTCACCGGGGAGCTGTTTTTT. It yields the protein CASSDELAVTGELFF.

Turning to this clone: It is likely a read error, because the conserved phenylalanine at the end of the CDR3 is missing. V and J are TRBV20-1 and TRBJ1-2; unclear D gene. CDR1 is DFQATT, CDR2 SNEGSKA, per germline (reference sequence). This CDR3 is 11 amino acids long. Trimming pared 2 bases from V and 8 bases from J, leaving 9 bases between. The DNA of the CDR3 is TGCAGTGCTAGACTGGTAGGCGGCTACACCTCC. Amino acid sequence: CSARLVGGYTS.

This clone is labeled medium-sized. J is TRBJ2-2 and V is TRBV6-1; a possible D gene is TRBD2 (5 bases). Per the germline V gene, CDR1 is MNHNS and CDR2 is SASEGT. Trimming took off 7 bases at V and 3 bases at J, with 15 bases between the two ends. This CDR3 comprises 15 residues. Here the CDR3 reads CASNNRADYTGELFF. The DNA for the CDR3 is TGTGCCAGCAACAACCGGGCGGACTACACCGGGGAGCTGTTTTTT.

The rearrangement uses TRBV5-1 and TRBJ2-5, with 7 bases identical to TRBD2. This CDR3 spans 15 amino acids. J was trimmed by 4 bases and V by 5 bases; bases with no gene match: 11. Germline V gives CDR1 SGHRS, CDR2 YFSETQ. The chain's CDR3 is CASSEPRGGSETQYF. The CDR3, as DNA: TGCGCCAGCAGTGAGCCGAGGGGAGGGTCAGAGACCCAGTACTTC.

The table lists this clone with many counts. V is TRBV27 and J is TRBJ2-3; TRBD2 matches 9 bases. The V gene's germline CDR1 is MNHEY and CDR2 SMNVEV (reference sequence). V shed 0 bases, J shed 0 bases, and the junction held 10 bases outside the gene matches. This CDR3 is 19 amino acids long. The CDR3 coding sequence is TGTGCCAGCAGTTTATCCTCTGGATCTAGCGGGGCCAGCACAGATACGCAGTATTTT. It encodes CASSLSSGSSGASTDTQYF.

This clone has only a few counts. The junction and the germline gene differ at one end; a read error may be behind it. The V and J genes are TRBV7-3 and TRBJ1-6; perhaps TRBD1 as D (5 bases). The CDR3 sequence is 14 residues long. Looked up from germline, CDR1 is SGHTA and CDR2 is FQGTGA. This chain's CDR3 is CSSSRTGGGSPLHF. In DNA, the CDR3 is TGTTCCAGCTCCCGCACAGGTGGGGGATCACCCCTCCACTTT.

The chain uses TRBV5-1 and TRBJ1-6, with D maybe TRBD1 (6 bases). The ends were cut back, 4 bases at V and 9 bases at J, with 14 bases in the middle. From germline, CDR1 is SGHRS and CDR2 YFSETQ. CDR3 length equals 14 residues. CDR3: CASSGWTEGSPLHF. CDR3 coding DNA: TGCGCCAGCAGCGGATGGACAGAAGGTTCACCCCTCCACTTT.

This clone was seen only a few times. The gene calls are TRBV19 and TRBJ2-7; 7 bases agree with TRBD1. Per germline, CDR1 LNHDA and CDR2 SQIVND (reference sequence). There are 15 residues in the CDR3. V trimming: 6 bases; J trimming: 0 bases; junction bases outside the gene matches: 8. The CDR3 here is CASSYSGTASYEQYF. Here the CDR3 DNA reads TGTGCCAGTAGCTACTCCGGGACAGCCTCCTACGAGCAGTACTTC.

In this sample, this clone turned up a few times. The J gene is TRBJ1-3, the V gene TRBV6-1; D is perhaps TRBD1 (5 bases). This CDR3 contains 15 residues. Trimming took 6 bases from V and 0 from J, leaving 12 bases between them. Germline values: CDR1 MNHNS, CDR2 SASEGT. CDR3 sequence (DNA): TGTGCCAGCAGCGCTACCGGGACCTCTGGAAACACCATATATTTT. This sequence encodes CASSATGTSGNTIYF.

The chain recombines TRBV6-1 with TRBJ2-1; 8 bases agree with TRBD1. Germline V CDR1 and CDR2: MNHNS, SASEGT. This CDR3 has 15 residues. V was pared by 7 bases and J by 8 bases, with 13 bases of the junction left unmatched. CDR3 protein: CASTREDREAYEQFF. For the CDR3, the DNA is TGTGCCAGCACAAGGGAGGACAGGGAGGCCTATGAGCAGTTCTTC.

V usage is TRBV6-1 and J usage is TRBJ1-5; D not certain. The V gene lost 4 bases and the J gene lost 0 bases, with 10 bases spanning the gap. CDR3 length equals 15 residues. Per the germline V gene, CDR1 is MNHNS and CDR2 is SASEGT. In DNA, the CDR3 is TGTGCCAGCAGTGTGGAGGGCTATAGCAATCAGCCCCAGCATTTT. Translation: CASSVEGYSNQPQHF.

The chain has TRBV30 and TRBJ2-7; the D gene is possibly TRBD2 (5 bases). Per germline, CDR1 GTSNPN and CDR2 SVGIG (reference sequence). V lost 0 bases and J lost 6, with 6 bases in between. The CDR3 runs 11 residues. Here the CDR3 reads CAWSVGSEQYF. CDR3 nucleotides: TGTGCCTGGAGTGTTGGGAGCGAGCAGTACTTC.

In this sample, this clone is medium-sized. The chain uses TRBV20-1 and TRBJ2-7, with a possible D match to TRBD2 (6 bases). V gave up 0 bases and J gave up 5 bases, with 23 bases separating them. Per germline, CDR1 DFQATT and CDR2 SNEGSKA (reference sequence). This CDR3 comprises 17 residues. CDR3 nucleotide sequence: TGCAGTGCTAGAGATTGGGGGGTAGTGGCATCAAAGGACGAGCAGTACTTC. Translating gives CSARDWGVVASKDEQYF.

J is TRBJ2-5 and V is TRBV6-1, with a possible D match to TRBD2 (5 bases). V dropped 6 bases and J dropped 0 bases, with 23 bases sitting between them. The CDR3 length is 18 residues. The germline V gene has CDR1 MNHNS and CDR2 SASEGT. The CDR3 spells CASSTTIGLAGDQETQYF. CDR3 nucleotides: TGTGCCAGCAGCACTACCATTGGACTGGCGGGCGACCAAGAGACCCAGTACTTC.